The 17 T cell receptor beta chains given below trace back to one sample, sequenced in a study of blood T cell repertoires in COVID-19. Data came from immunoSEQ multiplex PCR; TCRdb stores just in-frame clones and leaves some out. The sample has just under 45,000 clones; roughly 87% are singletons. The sample was peripheral blood. These receptor sequences come from a woman older than 75 in a cohort sampled during active or convalescent COVID-19.

The chain is built from TRBV30 and TRBJ1-4, with D tentatively TRBD1 (5 bases). Germline V gene lookup returns CDR1 GTSNPN and CDR2 SVGIG (reference sequence). The CDR3 sequence is 12 residues long. Trimming cost V 3 bases and J 7 bases, with 9 bases left between them. The CDR3 spells CAWRGDSEKLFF. The CDR3 DNA sequence: TGTGCCTGGAGAGGGGACTCTGAAAAACTGTTTTTT.

The chain links TRBV5-1 to TRBJ1-2; 11 nucleotides agree with TRBD1. Unmatched junction bases numbered 12, after V lost 4 bases and J lost 10 bases. CDR3 size: 15 residues. Germline-derived CDR1 and CDR2 are SGHRS and YFSETQ. The CDR3, as DNA: TGCGCCAGCAGCCCGACGGACAGGGGGCCAGTACACTACACCTTC. Residues: CASSPTDRGPVHYTF.

V and J are TRBV6-5 and TRBJ1-2; weak D call: TRBD1 (5 bases). Between the trimmed V and J ends, which lost 8 bases and 6 bases, there was a span of 16 bases. The CDR3 has 13 amino acids. Germline CDR1 and CDR2: MNHEY and SVGAGI. The DNA for the CDR3 is TGTGCCAGCGGGCGGTTCAGGGAGGATGGCTACACCTTC. Translated: CASGRFREDGYTF.

Only a few counts were recorded for this clone. The CDR3 sequence is CASSWTSGGYEQYF. The DNA for the CDR3 is TGTGCCAGCAGCTGGACTAGCGGGGGATACGAGCAGTACTTC. J is TRBJ2-7 and V is TRBV11-3, with 13 positions matching TRBD2. Losses at the gene ends were 4 bases for V and 4 bases for J; bases not matched to a gene: 1. CDR1 and CDR2 (germline): SGHNT, YENEEA. CDR3 size: 14 residues.

This clone occurred once. The V and J genes are TRBV11-3 and TRBJ2-5; D possibly corresponds to TRBD1 (9 bases). This CDR3 spans 15 amino acids. Trimming removed 3 bases from V and 5 bases from J, with 16 bases in between. From germline, CDR1 is SGHNT and CDR2 YENEEA. The CDR3 loop is CASSLGTGTSETQYF. DNA for the CDR3: TGTGCCAGCAGCTTGGGGACAGGGACTAGTGAGACCCAGTACTTC.

With regard to this clone: An end of the junction does not agree with germline; a read error may underlie this. The gene calls are TRBV28 and TRBJ2-7, with 10 bases matching TRBD1. Germline V gene sequence: CDR1 MDHEN, CDR2 SYDVKM. This CDR3 is built from 12 residues. The chain's CDR3 is CASRPGQGSWDF. CDR3 DNA sequence: TGTGCCAGCAGGCCGGGACAGGGGTCTTGGGACTTC.

The chain carries TRBV10-3 and TRBJ1-5, with D perhaps matching TRBD1 (6 bases). V was clipped by 2 bases and J by 3 bases, with 11 bases between them. CDR1 is ENHRY and CDR2 is SYGVKD in the germline V gene. This CDR3 has 15 residues. In nucleotides, the CDR3 is TGTGCCATCAGTGAGGGGGGACAATTCAATCAGCCCCAGCATTTT. Residues: CAISEGGQFNQPQHF.

The chain links TRBV9 to TRBJ2-5; D may be TRBD2 (5 bases). Germline CDR1 SGDLS, CDR2 YYNGEE. V gave up 0 bases and J gave up 0 bases, with 18 bases separating them. CDR3 length: 18 residues. The CDR3 region has the DNA TGTGCCAGCAGCGTAGCCGGGGTTGGAGGACCGTACCAAGAGACCCAGTACTTC. Amino acid sequence: CASSVAGVGGPYQETQYF. The whole variable domain, remainder taken from reference TRBV9 and TRBJ2-5, is DSGVTQTPKHLITATGQRVTLRCSPRSGDLSVYWYQQSLDQGLQFLIQYYNGEERAKGNILERFSAQQFPDLHSELNLSSLELGDSALYFCASSVAGVGGPYQETQYFGPGTRLLVL.

V gene TRBV9 combines with J gene TRBJ2-7, with 8 bases that match TRBD1. This CDR3 has 15 residues. Germline CDR1 SGDLS, CDR2 YYNGEE. Germline trimming cut 2 bases from V and 7 bases from J; bases unmatched to any gene: 11. CDR3 nucleotides: TGTGCCAGCAGCGTCGGCGGACAGGGTTTTTGGGAGCAGTACTTC. Translating gives CASSVGGQGFWEQYF.

The chain uses TRBV7-2 and TRBJ1-5; 9 nucleotides match TRBD1. This CDR3 has 16 residues. The ends lost 0 bases at V and 6 bases at J; junction bases unmatched: 6. Germline V gene sequence: CDR1 SGHTA, CDR2 FQGNSA. DNA for the CDR3: TGTGCCAGCAGCTTAGCGCTAACAGGGGGCCGTCAGCCCCAGCATTTT. Translation: CASSLALTGGRQPQHF. Looking up the rest from reference TRBV7-2 and TRBJ1-5 gives the full variable domain: GAGVSQSPSNKVTEKGKDVELRCDPISGHTALYWYRQSLGQGLEFLIYFQGNSAPDKSGLPSDRFSAERTGGSVSTLTIQRTQQEDSAVYLCASSLALTGGRQPQHFGDGTRLSIL.

J is TRBJ2-7 and V is TRBV9; D might be TRBD2 (8 bases). This CDR3 contains 14 residues. Germline V gene lookup returns CDR1 SGDLS and CDR2 YYNGEE. V lost 0 bases and J 7 bases, leaving 14 bases between the germline ends. The CDR3 nucleotides are TGTGCCAGCAGCGTAGGGACAGGCGGGGGGGAGCAGTACTTC. It codes for CASSVGTGGGEQYF.

The genes are TRBV10-2 and TRBJ1-1; the D gene is possibly TRBD1 (6 bases). Looked up from germline, CDR1 is WSHSY and CDR2 is SAAADI. CDR3 length: 12 residues. Deletions cut 8 bases from V and 4 bases from J, with 11 bases between. The CDR3 reads CASGRGGTEAFF. In DNA form, the CDR3 reads TGCGCCAGCGGCAGGGGCGGCACTGAAGCTTTCTTT.

The gene calls are TRBV30 and TRBJ1-4; 8 nucleotides align to TRBD1. V lost 0 bases and J lost 7; bases outside the gene matches: 7. The germline V gene has CDR1 GTSNPN and CDR2 SVGIG (reference sequence). This CDR3 contains 15 residues. CDR3 sequence reads: CAWSVLDRDSEKLFF. The CDR3 DNA is TGTGCCTGGAGTGTCCTGGACAGGGATTCTGAAAAACTGTTTTTT. The whole variable domain, filled in from reference TRBV30 and TRBJ1-4, reads SQTIHQWPATLVQPVGSPLSLECTVEGTSNPNLYWYRQAAGRGLQLLFYSVGIGQISSEVPQNLSASRPQDRQFILSSKKLLLSDSGFYLCAWSVLDRDSEKLFFGSGTQLSVL.

The sample holds one count of this clone. The rearrangement joins TRBV5-4 to TRBJ1-4, with 7 bases identical to TRBD1. The CDR3 contains 14 residues. The J segment lost 2 bases and the V segment lost 4 bases, leaving 2 bases of the junction unmatched. Germline-derived CDR1 and CDR2 are SGHNT and YYREEE (reference sequence). This CDR3 reads CASSGDSTNEKLFF. CDR3 nucleotide sequence: TGTGCCAGCAGCGGGGACAGCACTAATGAAAAACTGTTTTTT.

J is TRBJ2-2 and V is TRBV29-1; no definite D call. The V gene lost 7 bases and the J gene lost 4 bases, with 7 bases spanning the gap. The V gene's germline CDR1 is SQVTM and CDR2 ANQGSEA. CDR3 length equals 11 residues. The CDR3 nucleotides read TGCAGCGCAGCGACCACCGGGGAGCTGTTTTTT. Translation: CSAATTGELFF.

This chain's CDR3 is CASSATAIYQPQHF. DNA of the CDR3: TGTGCCAGCAGTGCTACCGCAATCTATCAGCCCCAGCATTTT. This rearrangement joins TRBV27 to TRBJ1-5; D not resolved. The CDR3 runs to 14 residues. V gave up 5 bases and J gave up 5 bases, with 13 bases separating them. CDR1 and CDR2 from the germline V gene are MNHEY and SMNVEV (reference sequence).

J is TRBJ2-1 and V is TRBV7-7, with D maybe TRBD2 (7 bases). V lost 11 bases to trimming and J lost 7 bases, with 21 bases between them. Germline lookup yields CDR1 SSHAT and CDR2 FNYEAQ (reference sequence). The CDR3 sequence is 14 residues long. In DNA, the CDR3 is TGTGCCCTGGGGGGGCCCAGTCGAGATAATGAGCAGTTCTTC. Translating gives CALGGPSRDNEQFF.